The 27 T cell receptor beta chains given below trace back to one sample, sequenced in a study of blood T cell repertoires in COVID-19. The repertoire was sequenced with immunoSEQ multiplex PCR; TCRdb's copy has only in-frame clones and lacks some. The sample holds some 260,000 clones; over 75% are singletons and the top ten take about 9.4%. Sequencing input: peripheral blood. The source is a woman between 70 and 85 years old with COVID-19, enrolled during active disease.

The V gene is TRBV27, the J gene TRBJ2-3; 14 nucleotides align to TRBD2. The CDR3 consists of 16 residues. V trimming: 4 bases; J trimming: 3 bases; junction bases outside the gene matches: 3. Germline CDR1 and CDR2: MNHEY and SMNVEV (reference sequence). In DNA, the CDR3 is TGTGCCAGCAGTTCGGGACTAGCGGGAGAGACAGATACGCAGTATTTT. It codes for CASSSGLAGETDTQYF.

The gene calls are TRBV28 and TRBJ2-7; D is ambiguous. The CDR3 runs to 11 residues. The germline V and J ends were trimmed by 5 bases and 3 bases, with 5 bases remaining between them. From germline, CDR1 is MDHEN and CDR2 SYDVKM. The CDR3 region has the DNA TGTGCCAGCAGTAGAGACTACGAGCAGTACTTC. It specifies CASSRDYEQYF.

This chain uses TRBV30 with TRBJ2-1; 10 nucleotides align to TRBD2. After removal of 2 bases from V and 9 bases from J, the junction contained 4 bases not matched to a gene. The CDR3 covers 13 residues. CDR1 is GTSNPN and CDR2 is SVGIG in the germline V gene (reference sequence). The CDR3 region has the DNA TGTGCCTGGAGTAGGGAGCGGGAGGGTGAGCAGTTCTTC. It translates to CAWSREREGEQFF.

The chain carries TRBV9 and TRBJ1-3, with 7 bases lining up with TRBD1. The CDR3 runs to 18 residues. The V and J ends lost 4 bases and 5 bases, in that order; junction bases with no gene match: 18. Germline CDR1 SGDLS, CDR2 YYNGEE. CDR3 residues: CASSSHLREGGIRNTIYF. CDR3 nucleotide sequence: TGTGCCAGCAGCTCCCACCTCCGGGAAGGGGGCATAAGAAACACCATATATTTT.

The chain couples TRBV5-1 to TRBJ2-2, with 7 positions matching TRBD2. Germline trimming cut 2 bases from V and 1 base from J; bases unmatched to any gene: 5. The CDR3 is 16 residues long. CDR1 SGHRS and CDR2 YFSETQ come from the germline V gene. As DNA, the CDR3 is TGCGCCAGCAGCTTCTCTAGCGGACGGAACACCGGGGAGCTGTTTTTT. It specifies CASSFSSGRNTGELFF.

The chain is built from TRBV5-1 and TRBJ2-2; weak D call: TRBD2 (6 bases). Germline V gives CDR1 SGHRS, CDR2 YFSETQ. The V end was cut by 6 bases, the J end by 4 bases, with 16 bases between. This CDR3 spans 15 amino acids. The CDR3 is CASNPNGGVTGELFF. CDR3 sequence (DNA): TGCGCCAGCAACCCTAACGGAGGGGTCACCGGGGAGCTGTTTTTT.

This rearrangement joins TRBV28 to TRBJ2-7; D remains ambiguous. Germline CDR1 and CDR2: MDHEN and SYDVKM. The CDR3 covers 13 residues. V lost 2 bases to trimming and J lost 3 bases, with 8 bases between them. The CDR3 sequence: CASSLREFYEQYF. In DNA, the CDR3 is TGTGCCAGCAGTTTACGAGAGTTCTACGAGCAGTACTTC.

J is TRBJ2-7 and V is TRBV3-1 (or the pseudogene TRBV3-2); TRBD2 matches at 8 bases. The germline CDR1 and CDR2 sequences are LGHDT and YNNKEL (reference sequence). The V segment lost 8 bases and the J segment 7 bases; nucleotides outside the gene matches: 13. This CDR3 comprises 14 residues. The CDR3 region is CASALESGSREQYF. The DNA of the CDR3 is TGTGCCAGCGCCCTGGAAAGCGGGAGTAGGGAGCAGTACTTC.

V is TRBV30 and J is TRBJ2-7, with D maybe TRBD1 (6 bases). CDR1 and CDR2 from the germline V gene are GTSNPN and SVGIG (reference sequence). V was trimmed by 8 bases and J by 2 bases, leaving 19 bases between them. The CDR3 extends over 14 amino acids. The CDR3: CAGRQRTEAYEQYF. The CDR3 DNA follows: TGTGCCGGCAGACAGAGGACAGAGGCCTACGAGCAGTACTTC.

The V gene is TRBV19, the J gene TRBJ1-2; no reliable D call. Trimming stripped 5 bases from V and 13 bases from J, with 23 bases between. The CDR3 is 14 residues long. Germline CDR1 reads LNHDA; CDR2 reads SQIVND (reference sequence). In nucleotides, the CDR3 is TGTGCCAGTAGTCCAATGTCGCGTTCCCGCGGGTTCACCTTC. Translated, it gives CASSPMSRSRGFTF.

This sequence joins TRBV7-9 and TRBJ2-2; no firm D call. Trimming pared 4 bases from V and 4 bases from J, leaving 10 bases between. In germline, CDR1 is SEHNR, CDR2 FQNEAQ (reference sequence). The CDR3 runs 14 residues. CDR3 in DNA: TGTGCCAGCAGCTGGGCCCTGGGCACCGGGGAGCTGTTTTTT. Protein sequence: CASSWALGTGELFF.

The CDR3 loop reads CASSDIGRATGELFF. The CDR3 bases are TGTGCCAGCAGTGACATCGGGAGGGCGACTGGGGAGCTGTTTTTT. The chain uses TRBV25-1 and TRBJ2-2, with TRBD2 matching over 8 bases. Germline CDR1 is MGHDK and CDR2 is SYGVNS. After removal of 3 bases from V and 8 bases from J, the junction contained 8 bases not matched to a gene. The length of the CDR3 is 15 residues.

This rearrangement joins TRBV29-1 to TRBJ2-3, with D possibly TRBD1 on 6 matching bases. In germline, CDR1 is SQVTM, CDR2 ANQGSEA. This CDR3 is built from 12 residues. Trimming left V 7 bases short and J 1 base short, with 9 bases between. CDR3 in amino acids: CSGGQRTDTQYF. The CDR3 nucleotides are TGCAGCGGGGGACAACGCACAGATACGCAGTATTTT.

The chain links TRBV5-8 to TRBJ2-7; D gene ambiguous. The V gene lost 0 bases and the J gene lost 6 bases, with 10 bases spanning the gap. This CDR3 contains 13 residues. Germline loops: CDR1 SGHTS, CDR2 YDEGEE. CDR3 amino acids: CASSLVRSVEQYF. In DNA form, the CDR3 reads TGTGCCAGCAGCTTGGTTCGGTCGGTCGAGCAGTACTTC.

The chain joins TRBV27 to TRBJ1-6; tentative D call: TRBD1 (6 bases). The germline CDR1 and CDR2 sequences are MNHEY and SMNVEV (reference sequence). The CDR3 has 15 amino acids. V lost 5 bases to trimming and J lost 11 bases, with 19 bases between them. The CDR3 coding sequence is TGTGCCAGCAGTCCCCGGGACACCTTTGGGACACCCCTCCACTTT. Translating it yields CASSPRDTFGTPLHF.

CDR3: CASRKSGAYEQYF. DNA of the CDR3: TGTGCCAGCAGAAAATCAGGGGCCTACGAGCAGTACTTC. V usage is TRBV27 and J usage is TRBJ2-7, with D perhaps matching TRBD1 (6 bases). Germline V gene lookup returns CDR1 MNHEY and CDR2 SMNVEV (reference sequence). Trimming took off 6 bases at V and 2 bases at J, with 11 bases between the two ends. The length of the CDR3 is 13 residues.

This clone has a single count. The chain has TRBV19 and TRBJ1-1, with 7 bases matching TRBD1. The CDR3 loop spans 15 amino acids. Per the germline V gene, CDR1 is LNHDA and CDR2 is SQIVND (reference sequence). V lost 5 bases, J lost 4 bases, and 10 bases stayed unmatched. CDR3 sequence reads: CASSVTGVGGTEAFF. CDR3 in DNA: TGTGCCAGTAGTGTAACAGGGGTTGGGGGCACTGAAGCTTTCTTT.

The V and J genes are TRBV5-1 and TRBJ1-1, with a possible D match to TRBD1 (6 bases). The germline V gene has CDR1 SGHRS and CDR2 YFSETQ. Trimming stripped 0 bases from V and 4 bases from J, with 13 bases between. This CDR3 has 15 residues. The CDR3 reads CASSLDGGWGTEAFF. CDR3 coding DNA: TGCGCCAGCAGCTTGGATGGGGGCTGGGGCACTGAAGCTTTCTTT.

CDR3 residues: CASRPIDRVGREQFF. For the CDR3, the DNA is TGTGCCAGCAGACCCATCGACAGGGTGGGCCGAGAGCAGTTCTTC. The V call is TRBV11-2, the J call TRBJ2-1; 7 nucleotides match TRBD1. V lost 6 bases, J lost 10 bases, and 15 bases stayed unmatched. This CDR3 has 15 residues. Germline V gives CDR1 SGHAT, CDR2 FQNNGV.

The chain uses TRBV27 and TRBJ1-6, with D perhaps TRBD1 (6 bases). V lost 1 base to trimming and J lost 9 bases, with 10 bases between them. Looked up from germline, CDR1 is MNHEY and CDR2 is SMNVEV (reference sequence). The CDR3 covers 14 residues. The CDR3 nucleotides are TGTGCCAGCAGTTTATGGGAACAGGGTTCACCCCTCCACTTT. Its protein product is CASSLWEQGSPLHF.

The V and J genes are TRBV2 and TRBJ2-7, with D possibly TRBD2 on 5 matching bases. From germline, CDR1 is SNHLY and CDR2 FYNNEI. V was clipped by 1 base and J by 7 bases, with 14 bases between them. The CDR3 is 14 amino acids. CDR3 DNA: TGTGCCAGCAGTGAAGGGTCTAGCTCTGAGGAGCAGTACTTC. Translating gives CASSEGSSSEEQYF.

This chain joins TRBV29-1 and TRBJ2-1, with 14 positions matching TRBD2. J lost 7 bases, V lost 2 bases, and 4 bases had no gene match. The CDR3 runs to 15 residues. Per germline, CDR1 SQVTM and CDR2 ANQGSEA. The CDR3 DNA is TGCAGCGTTGAACTGGGACTAGCGGGAGAGAATGAGCAGTTCTTC. It yields the protein CSVELGLAGENEQFF.

This clone was observed a handful of times. The genes are TRBV21-1 and TRBJ1-2. TRBV21-1 has pseudogene status. CDR3 length: 12 amino acids. CDR3 residues: CASSRSRDGYTF. The CDR3 DNA sequence: TGTGCCAGCAGCCGGAGTCGGGATGGCTACACCTTC.

The chain links TRBV19 to TRBJ1-6, with D possibly TRBD1 on 6 matching bases. Germline V lookup: CDR1 LNHDA, CDR2 SQIVND (reference sequence). The CDR3 totals 14 residues. Trimming pared 3 bases from V and 3 bases from J, leaving 6 bases between. The CDR3 is CASSMDSYNSPLHF. CDR3 nucleotide sequence: TGTGCCAGTAGTATGGACAGCTATAATTCACCCCTCCACTTT.

CDR3 sequence reads: CASSLTGDTQYF. The CDR3 DNA is TGTGCCAGCAGTTTAACGGGAGATACGCAGTATTTT. The rearrangement links TRBV28 to TRBJ2-3; D not certain. Trimming left V 2 bases short and J 5 bases short, with 5 bases between. The CDR3 covers 12 residues. Per the germline V gene, CDR1 is MDHEN and CDR2 is SYDVKM.

The rearrangement joins TRBV20-1 to TRBJ2-1; D remains unclear. Germline-derived CDR1 and CDR2 are DFQATT and SNEGSKA (reference sequence). There are 11 residues in the CDR3. V was shortened by 2 bases and J by 5 bases, with 4 bases between the two germline ends. CDR3 amino acids: CSARTNNEQFF. CDR3 nucleotides: TGCAGTGCTAGAACTAACAATGAGCAGTTCTTC.

The chain combines TRBV24-1 with TRBJ1-2, with 9 bases identical to TRBD1. This CDR3 has 15 amino acids. CDR1 and CDR2 (germline): KGHDR, SFDVKD. V was pared by 3 bases and J by 6 bases, with 7 bases of the junction left unmatched. The CDR3 DNA reads TGTGCCACCAGTGATGGGACAGGGCTGCTTAATGGCTACACCTTC. It codes for CATSDGTGLLNGYTF.